A selection of T cell receptor beta chains follows, all from one sample in a study of CD8+ T cells in alopecia areata. Clones were sequenced by immunoSEQ multiplex PCR, and TCRdb holds only the in-frame ones, with some missing. The sample shows about 180,000 clones, 50% to 65% of them seen only once. Specimen: CD8+ T cells sorted from blood, collected at week 24, from a patient treated with tofacitinib. These receptors were obtained from a human donor with alopecia areata. Both conserved end residues are trimmed from each CDR3. Each record gives: V gene, CDR3 protein.

TRBV29-1 | SVPGQGMDGYT
TRBV29-1 | SVWKVTGELF
TRBV19 | ASSTTPYGNQPQH
TRBV29-1 | SVEDRRLGTEAF
TRBV29-1 | SVEAGGRKGGNTIY
TRBV6-5 | ASSRAGTEAF
TRBV4-3 | ASSQDRGGPEAF
TRBV6-5 | ASRAPGQGSTEAF
TRBV6-5 | ASSYGQGAGEQY
TRBV5-1 | ASSLDPGELEAF
TRBV27 | ASRGLGKNIQY
TRBV10-3 | AIHKGGNTEAF
TRBV9 | ASSGPGTSGGVETQY
TRBV9 | ASSVKDRGTYNEQF
TRBV2 | ASRASGGGTDTQY
TRBV30 | AWTQGSSSYNEQF
TRBV11-2 | ASSLVGRGSYEQY
TRBV19 | ASSIEDTDTQY
TRBV9 | ASSQYSDRALGYT
TRBV28 | ASSLTGTSYEQY
TRBV29-1 | SVHSSYEQY
TRBV5-6 | ASSLGQSVHEQF
TRBV9 | ASSVGGENTEAF